The rows below give T cell receptor beta chains drawn from one sample of a study of long-term antiretroviral therapy in people with HIV. Here immunoSEQ multiplex PCR was the method, and the copy in TCRdb shows in-frame clones only, minus some. In the table there are 26,000 or so clones, 88% of which are singletons. The sequencing here drew on unsorted PBMCs, taken 0.5 years after starting antiretroviral therapy. The receptor source for this set is a woman between 18 and 30 years old with HIV. Both conserved end residues are part of each CDR3. A D gene is named only where the DNA matches it firmly. The size of a clone is reported for some rows only, either as once, few or many, or as a class for expanded clones.

d_gene: NA
abundance: NA
v_gene: TRBV27
j_gene: TRBJ2-7
CDR3aa: CASTDRGYEQYF
CDR3nt: TGTGCCAGCACCGATCGGGGTTACGAGCAGTACTTC

d_gene: NA
abundance: NA
v_gene: TRBV21-1
j_gene: TRBJ2-4
CDR3aa: CASSNKFNPRVVNIQYF
CDR3nt: TGTGCCAGCAGCAATAAGTTCAATCCCAGGGTGGTTAACATTCAGTACTTC

d_gene: NA
abundance: NA
v_gene: TRBV7-2
j_gene: TRBJ2-5
CDR3aa: CASSRVTNGEQYF
CDR3nt: TGTGCCAGCAGCCGAGTTACGAATGGGGAGCAGTACTTC

d_gene: NA
abundance: NA
v_gene: TRBV5-1
j_gene: TRBJ2-7
CDR3aa: CASSLEFPGEADDEQYF
CDR3nt: TGCGCCAGCAGCTTGGAATTCCCAGGGGAGGCAGACGACGAGCAGTACTTC

d_gene: TRBD2
abundance: NA
v_gene: TRBV29-1
j_gene: TRBJ2-5
CDR3aa: CSVRQGGRETQYF
CDR3nt: TGCAGCGTTCGGCAGGGCGGGAGAGAGACCCAGTACTTC

d_gene: NA
abundance: NA
v_gene: TRBV28
j_gene: TRBJ2-3
CDR3aa: CASTPYGATDTQYF
CDR3nt: TGTGCCAGCACCCCCTATGGCGCAACAGATACGCAGTATTTT

d_gene: NA
abundance: once
v_gene: TRBV27
j_gene: TRBJ1-1
CDR3aa: CASSLSEWEANTEAFF
CDR3nt: TGTGCCAGCAGTTTATCTGAGTGGGAGGCGAACACTGAAGCTTTCTTT

d_gene: NA
abundance: NA
v_gene: TRBV18
j_gene: TRBJ2-7
CDR3aa: CASSDSSYEQYF
CDR3nt: TGTGCCAGCTCGGACAGCTCCTACGAGCAGTACTTC

d_gene: NA
abundance: NA
v_gene: TRBV4-1
j_gene: TRBJ1-4
CDR3aa: CASSQDGGGVTNEKLFF
CDR3nt: TGCGCCAGCAGCCAAGATGGTGGGGGGGTGACTAATGAAAAACTGTTTTTT

d_gene: NA
abundance: once
v_gene: TRBV5-1
j_gene: TRBJ2-1
CDR3aa: CASSSQTGADNEQFF
CDR3nt: TGCGCCAGCAGCTCCCAAACCGGGGCCGACAATGAGCAGTTCTTC

d_gene: TRBD1
abundance: NA
v_gene: TRBV7-8
j_gene: TRBJ2-2
CDR3aa: CASSLGAGGNTGELFF
CDR3nt: TGTGCCAGCAGCCTTGGGGCAGGGGGGAACACCGGGGAGCTGTTTTTT

d_gene: TRBD2
abundance: NA
v_gene: TRBV7-2
j_gene: TRBJ2-1
CDR3aa: CASSPSGGYNEQFF
CDR3nt: TGTGCCAGCAGCCCCTCCGGGGGGTACAATGAGCAGTTCTTC

d_gene: NA
abundance: NA
v_gene: TRBV27
j_gene: TRBJ2-7
CDR3aa: CASVRAIAYEQYF
CDR3nt: TGTGCCAGCGTCCGGGCAATTGCCTACGAGCAGTACTTC

d_gene: NA
abundance: NA
v_gene: TRBV5-1
j_gene: TRBJ1-1
CDR3aa: CASSLGVTEAFF
CDR3nt: TGCGCCAGCAGCTTGGGGGTCACTGAAGCTTTCTTT

d_gene: NA
abundance: NA
v_gene: TRBV5-6
j_gene: TRBJ1-3
CDR3aa: CASSLEVGTGNTIYF
CDR3nt: TGTGCCAGCAGCTTGGAGGTGGGGACTGGAAACACCATATATTTT

d_gene: NA
abundance: few
v_gene: TRBV2
j_gene: TRBJ2-7
CDR3aa: CASSVGGEQYF
CDR3nt: TGTGCCAGCAGTGTCGGGGGCGAGCAGTACTTC

d_gene: TRBD1
abundance: few
v_gene: TRBV18
j_gene: TRBJ2-7
CDR3aa: CASSPGQGFYEQYF
CDR3nt: TGTGCCAGCTCACCAGGACAGGGTTTCTACGAGCAGTACTTC

d_gene: NA
abundance: NA
v_gene: TRBV15
j_gene: TRBJ2-7
CDR3aa: CATSRAFDGNYEQYF
CDR3nt: TGTGCCACCAGCAGGGCCTTCGACGGTAACTACGAGCAGTACTTC

d_gene: NA
abundance: NA
v_gene: TRBV11-2
j_gene: TRBJ2-3
CDR3aa: CASSQPPTDTQYF
CDR3nt: TGTGCCAGCAGCCAACCCCCCACAGATACGCAGTATTTT

d_gene: NA
abundance: NA
v_gene: TRBV7-6
j_gene: TRBJ1-4
CDR3aa: CASSLAPDSSGEKLFF
CDR3nt: TGTGCCAGCAGCTTAGCTCCGGACAGCTCGGGGGAAAAACTGTTTTTT

d_gene: TRBD1
abundance: few
v_gene: TRBV2
j_gene: TRBJ2-7
CDR3aa: CATCRDRFSYEQYF
CDR3nt: TGTGCCACTTGTCGGGACAGGTTTTCCTACGAGCAGTACTTC

d_gene: NA
abundance: NA
v_gene: TRBV28
j_gene: TRBJ2-7
CDR3aa: CASSLTGSYEQYF
CDR3nt: TGTGCCAGCAGTTTAACGGGGTCCTACGAGCAGTACTTC

d_gene: NA
abundance: NA
v_gene: TRBV5-4
j_gene: TRBJ1-1
CDR3aa: CASSSTGQNTEAFF
CDR3nt: TGTGCCAGCAGCTCGACAGGCCAGAACACTGAAGCTTTCTTT

d_gene: TRBD2
abundance: NA
v_gene: TRBV4-2
j_gene: TRBJ2-3
CDR3aa: CASSQVLAGGGGRTDTQYF
CDR3nt: TGTGCCAGCAGCCAAGTCCTAGCGGGAGGTGGGGGTCGCACAGATACGCAGTATTTT

d_gene: NA
abundance: NA
v_gene: TRBV7-3
j_gene: TRBJ2-5
CDR3aa: CASSLLPGLQETQYF
CDR3nt: TGTGCCAGCAGCTTATTGCCAGGGCTTCAAGAGACCCAGTACTTC

d_gene: NA
abundance: few
v_gene: TRBV10-1
j_gene: TRBJ2-7
CDR3aa: CASTLLGSCSYEQYF
CDR3nt: TGCGCCAGCACCCTCCTAGGGTCTTGCTCCTACGAGCAGTACTTC

d_gene: TRBD1
abundance: NA
v_gene: TRBV9
j_gene: TRBJ2-2
CDR3aa: CASSVGVRGHTGELFF
CDR3nt: TGTGCCAGCAGCGTAGGCGTTAGGGGGCACACCGGGGAGCTGTTTTTT

d_gene: NA
abundance: NA
v_gene: TRBV6-5
j_gene: TRBJ2-1
CDR3aa: CASRTDPSSYNEQFF
CDR3nt: TGTGCCAGCAGGACTGACCCAAGCTCCTACAATGAGCAGTTCTTC

d_gene: NA
abundance: NA
v_gene: TRBV5-1
j_gene: TRBJ2-3
CDR3aa: CASSLNTDTQYF
CDR3nt: TGCGCCAGCAGCTTGAACACAGATACGCAGTATTTT

d_gene: NA
abundance: NA
v_gene: TRBV2
j_gene: TRBJ1-4
CDR3aa: CASSAFGGGNEKLFF
CDR3nt: TGTGCCAGCAGTGCCTTCGGGGGCGGTAATGAAAAACTGTTTTTT

d_gene: NA
abundance: NA
v_gene: TRBV7-6
j_gene: TRBJ1-6
CDR3aa: CASSAFPGTSNSPLHF
CDR3nt: TGTGCCAGCAGCGCATTCCCCGGGACAAGTAATTCACCCCTCCACTTT

d_gene: NA
abundance: NA
v_gene: TRBV2
j_gene: TRBJ2-7
CDR3aa: CASSEAPGGTYEQYF
CDR3nt: TGTGCCAGCAGTGAAGCGCCTGGGGGGACCTACGAGCAGTACTTC

d_gene: NA
abundance: NA
v_gene: TRBV14
j_gene: TRBJ2-7
CDR3aa: CASSQGQGFLGLYEQYF
CDR3nt: TGTGCCAGCAGCCAAGGGCAGGGTTTTCTAGGCCTCTACGAGCAGTACTTC

d_gene: NA
abundance: NA
v_gene: TRBV9
j_gene: TRBJ2-5
CDR3aa: CASSVALQGETQYF
CDR3nt: TGTGCCAGCAGCGTAGCCCTCCAGGGAGAGACCCAGTACTTC

d_gene: NA
abundance: NA
v_gene: TRBV28
j_gene: TRBJ2-1
CDR3aa: CASSGLLSSYNEQFF
CDR3nt: TGTGCCAGCAGTGGACTCCTGAGCTCCTACAATGAGCAGTTCTTC

d_gene: NA
abundance: NA
v_gene: TRBV14
j_gene: TRBJ2-7
CDR3aa: CASSQAASYEQYF
CDR3nt: TGTGCCAGCAGCCAAGCTGCGAGCTACGAGCAGTACTTC

d_gene: NA
abundance: NA
v_gene: TRBV11-2
j_gene: TRBJ2-1
CDR3aa: CASSLTGLSSYNEQFF
CDR3nt: TGTGCCAGCAGCTTAACTGGCCTGAGCTCCTACAATGAGCAGTTCTTC

d_gene: TRBD1
abundance: NA
v_gene: TRBV28
j_gene: TRBJ1-4
CDR3aa: CAISDQGAVDNEKLFF
CDR3nt: TGTGCCATCTCCGACCAGGGGGCGGTCGATAATGAAAAACTGTTTTTT

d_gene: NA
abundance: once
v_gene: TRBV9
j_gene: TRBJ2-7
CDR3aa: CASSVGGGGGNEQYF
CDR3nt: TGTGCCAGCAGCGTAGGAGGGGGAGGAGGGAACGAGCAGTACTTC

d_gene: NA
abundance: NA
v_gene: TRBV5-1
j_gene: TRBJ1-1
CDR3aa: CASTGNTEAFF
CDR3nt: TGCGCCAGCACCGGCAACACTGAAGCTTTCTTT